These T cell receptor beta chains were read from a single sample in a study of blood T cell repertoires in COVID-19. TCRdb's table, derived via immunoSEQ multiplex PCR, lists solely in-frame clones and lacks some. The sample gives under 110,000 clones, roughly 92% of which show up once; approximately 5.8% is in the top ten. The specimen sequenced was peripheral blood. The receptor set was obtained from a man aged 50-59 years with active COVID-19. CDR3s include the opening cysteine and the closing phenylalanine or tryptophan. D genes are given only for firm matches. The size of a clone is reported for some rows only, either as once, few or many, or as a class for expanded clones.

v_call	clone_size	cdr3_length	j_call	d_call	cdr3_aa	cdr3_nt
TRBV20-1	once	16	TRBJ2-5	.	CSASARLSPRQETQYF	TGCAGTGCTAGTGCCAGACTTAGCCCCCGTCAAGAGACCCAGTACTTC
TRBV6-5	.	15	TRBJ2-1	TRBD1	CASSFRDRVGNEQFF	TGTGCCAGCAGTTTCCGGGACAGGGTTGGTAATGAGCAGTTCTTC
TRBV28	.	18	TRBJ2-1	.	CASSFGTGVAGGYNEQFF	TGTGCCAGCAGTTTCGGGACAGGGGTAGCGGGGGGCTACAATGAGCAGTTCTTC
TRBV5-1	.	16	TRBJ1-1	TRBD1	CASSPGSRGLSTEAFF	TGCGCCAGCAGCCCTGGATCCAGGGGGTTGAGCACTGAAGCTTTCTTT
TRBV12-3/TRBV12-4	.	13	TRBJ2-1	.	CASSFDRNNEQFF	TGTGCCAGCAGTTTTGACAGGAACAATGAGCAGTTCTTC
TRBV23-1	.	14	TRBJ2-7	TRBD1	CASSPGQGNNEQYF	TGCGCCAGCAGCCCGGGACAGGGAAATAACGAGCAGTACTTC
TRBV3-1/TRBV3-2	.	12	TRBJ2-3	.	CASSQANTRPHF	TGTGCCAGCAGCCAAGCCAACACTAGGCCCCATTTT
TRBV15	.	16	TRBJ2-5	TRBD1	CATSGRLDRGGETQYF	TGTGCCACCAGCGGGAGATTGGACAGGGGTGGGGAGACCCAGTACTTC
TRBV5-6	.	13	TRBJ2-7	TRBD2	CASSSRLAYEQYF	TGTGCCAGCAGCTCCCGACTAGCATACGAGCAGTACTTC
TRBV7-2	.	15	TRBJ2-7	.	CASSPGGSTLPEQYF	TGTGCCAGCAGCCCAGGGGGGTCTACCCTCCCCGAGCAGTACTTC
TRBV11-3	.	17	TRBJ2-3	TRBD2	CASSLGIAGGDTDTQYF	TGTGCCAGCAGCTTAGGGATAGCGGGAGGGGACACAGATACGCAGTATTTT